This T cell receptor (beta chain) stems from a study of blood T cell repertoires in COVID-19. Study as a whole: T cells, B-cell-depleted T cells, or PBMCs provided the cDNA or gDNA that served as material.

Only in-frame clones appear in the TCRdb table, and some are missing; sequencing was by immunoSEQ multiplex PCR. The repertoire consists of around 200,000 clones, with 86% occurring once and the leading ten covering about 6%. Grouping used clinical history reported by participants in a survey and questionnaire. V shed 0 bases and J 5 bases; nucleotides not matched to a gene: 6. The CDR3 has 15 amino acids. Germline V lookup: CDR1 KGHSH, CDR2 LQKENI. Specimen: PBMCs or T cells enriched from blood (not recorded which). The TCR originated in a man aged 40-55 years with acute COVID-19. The chain is built from TRBV18 and TRBJ2-5; 7 nucleotides align to TRBD2. CDR3 in amino acids: CASSPPGRLRETQYF. The CDR3 DNA is TGTGCCAGCTCACCACCCGGGAGGTTGAGGGAGACCCAGTACTTC. Looking up the rest from reference TRBV18 and TRBJ2-5 gives the full variable domain: NAGVMQNPRHLVRRRGQEARLRCSPMKGHSHVYWYRQLPEEGLKFMVYLQKENIIDESGMPKERFSAEFPKEGPSILRIQQVVRGDSAAYFCASSPPGRLRETQYFGPGTRLLVL.